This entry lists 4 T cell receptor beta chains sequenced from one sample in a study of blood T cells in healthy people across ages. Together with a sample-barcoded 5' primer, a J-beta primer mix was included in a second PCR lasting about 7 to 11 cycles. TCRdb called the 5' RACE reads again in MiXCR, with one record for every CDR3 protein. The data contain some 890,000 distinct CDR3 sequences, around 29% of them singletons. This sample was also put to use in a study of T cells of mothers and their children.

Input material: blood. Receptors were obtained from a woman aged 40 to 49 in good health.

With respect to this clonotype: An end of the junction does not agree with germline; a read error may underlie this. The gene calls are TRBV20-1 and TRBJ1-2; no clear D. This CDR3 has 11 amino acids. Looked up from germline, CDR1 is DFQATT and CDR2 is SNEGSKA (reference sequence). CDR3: CRARDLTFYTF. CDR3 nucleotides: TGCAGGGCTAGAGATCTAACATTCTACACCTTC.

The CDR3 sequence: CASSQDWVTEAFF. CDR3 bases: TGCGCCAGCAGCCAAGATTGGGTCACTGAAGCTTTCTTT. V usage is TRBV4-1 and J usage is TRBJ1-1; no definite D call. This CDR3 has 13 amino acids. Germline CDR1 is MGHRA and CDR2 is YSYEKL. V lost 0 bases to trimming and J lost 4 bases, with 6 bases between them.

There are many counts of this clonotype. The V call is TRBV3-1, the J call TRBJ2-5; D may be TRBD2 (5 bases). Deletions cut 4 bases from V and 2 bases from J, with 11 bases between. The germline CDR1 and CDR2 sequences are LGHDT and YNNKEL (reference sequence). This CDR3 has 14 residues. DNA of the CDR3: TGTGCCAGCAGCCTTCCTCAGCGGCAAGAGACCCAGTACTTC. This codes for CASSLPQRQETQYF.

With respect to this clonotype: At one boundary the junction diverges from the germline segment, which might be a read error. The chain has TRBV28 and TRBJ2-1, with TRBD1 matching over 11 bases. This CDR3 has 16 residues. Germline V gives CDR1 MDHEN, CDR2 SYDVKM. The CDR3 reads CVSSLGGTGGYNEQFF. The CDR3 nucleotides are TGTGTCAGCAGTTTAGGCGGGACAGGGGGCTACAATGAGCAGTTCTTC.